The 6 T cell receptor beta chains reported below all come from one sample, sequenced in a study of T cells after yellow fever vaccination (dated by TCRdb to between 2018 and 2020). Library construction relied on 5' RACE. The sequencer was an Illumina NovaSeq 6000. TCRdb reprocessing: public reads trimmed at Q25 with fastp, clones called with MiXCR, in-frame beta chains kept. A single entry per CDR3 protein holds the most common genes and DNA from its merged rows. This sample gives 230,000 or so distinct CDR3 sequences in total; roughly 3.7% of them show up just once. Roughly a fifth of the sample comes from the top ten. The treatment or condition label for this specimen denotes: live attenuated yellow fever vaccine strain. Specimen: PBMCs, collected 15 days after the yellow fever booster vaccination. Every receptor here comes from a man younger than 35 who received the YFV17D yellow fever vaccine.

This clonotype occurred many times. The chain couples TRBV7-3 to TRBJ2-3; unclear D gene. With 3 bases removed from V and 4 bases from J, the gap between germline ends came to 14 bases. Germline-derived CDR1 and CDR2 are SGHTA and FQGTGA. The CDR3 spans 15 residues. CDR3 sequence reads: CASSLELTSADTQYF. The CDR3 coding sequence is TGTGCCAGCAGCTTGGAGCTGACTTCCGCAGATACGCAGTATTTT.

This clonotype was seen many times. The chain has TRBV10-3 and TRBJ2-2; D is possibly TRBD1 (6 bases). Trimming shortened V by 3 bases and J by 5 bases, and 16 bases separated the two germline ends. The CDR3 contains 16 residues. Germline CDR1 and CDR2: ENHRY and SYGVKD. In DNA, the CDR3 is TGTGCCATCAGTGACCCCTTAATGGGGGCAACCGGGGAGCTGTTTTTT. This encodes CAISDPLMGATGELFF.

Comments on this clonotype: This could be a read error, since a much larger clone is one nucleotide away. CDR3 residues: CDSSLLGESGNQPQHF. The CDR3 nucleotides are TGTGACAGCAGCTTGCTCGGGGAAAGCGGCAATCAGCCCCAGCATTTT. J is TRBJ1-5 and V is TRBV5-6; no definite D call. CDR3 length: 16 amino acids. Germline V gene lookup returns CDR1 SGHDT and CDR2 YYEEEE. Full variable domain (remainder filled in from reference TRBV5-6 and TRBJ1-5): DAGVTQSPTHLIKTRGQQVTLRCSPKSGHDTVSWYQQALGQGPQFIFQYYEEEERQRGNFPDRFSGHQFPNYSSELNVNALLLGDSALYLCDSSLLGESGNQPQHFGDGTRLSIL.

This clonotype has ten or more counts. This rearrangement joins TRBV5-1 to TRBJ2-2, with D uncertain. V was cut by 4 bases and J by 0 bases, with 10 bases left in between. The CDR3 is 15 amino acids. Germline V gene data show CDR1 as SGHRS and CDR2 as YFSETQ. CDR3 region: CASSQEFANTGELFF. CDR3 coding DNA: TGCGCCAGCAGCCAGGAGTTCGCGAACACCGGGGAGCTGTTTTTT.

In this sample, this clonotype turned up many times. The chain has TRBV9 and TRBJ2-3; 8 nucleotides agree with TRBD1. CDR1 SGDLS and CDR2 YYNGEE come from the germline V gene. There are 15 residues in the CDR3. Trimming removed 1 base from V and 5 bases from J; junction bases left unmatched: 6. The CDR3 nucleotides are TGTGCCAGCAGCGTAAGTGGACAGGGCAAAGATACGCAGTATTTT. Translation gives CASSVSGQGKDTQYF. The complete variable domain, with remaining parts taken from reference TRBV9 and TRBJ2-3, reads DSGVTQTPKHLITATGQRVTLRCSPRSGDLSVYWYQQSLDQGLQFLIQYYNGEERAKGNILERFSAQQFPDLHSELNLSSLELGDSALYFCASSVSGQGKDTQYFGPGTRLTVL.

In its sample, this clonotype was seen many times. The V gene is TRBV5-1, the J gene TRBJ1-1; TRBD1 might be the D (6 bases). Germline assignment: CDR1 SGHRS and CDR2 YFSETQ. There are 15 residues in the CDR3. Trimming pared 5 bases from V and 0 bases from J, leaving 14 bases between. The CDR3 DNA follows: TGCGCCAGCAGAGGAGTGGGGGGCATGAACACTGAAGCTTTCTTT. Its translation is CASRGVGGMNTEAFF.